These 15 T cell receptor beta chains were sequenced from one sample in a study of blood T cell repertoires in COVID-19. Here immunoSEQ multiplex PCR was the method, and the copy in TCRdb shows in-frame clones only, minus some. The sample holds some 160,000 clones; approximately 90% are singletons and the top ten take approximately 2.4%. The material sequenced was peripheral blood. The receptor source for this set is a man aged 18 to 35 with acute or convalescent COVID-19.

The chain joins TRBV19 to TRBJ1-5, with TRBD1 as a possible D gene (5 bases). Trimming cost V 6 bases and J 7 bases, with 19 bases left between them. The CDR3 is made up of 15 amino acids. The germline V gene encodes CDR1 LNHDA and CDR2 SQIVND (reference sequence). CDR3 protein: CASSPRVGSGQPQHF. Written as DNA, the CDR3 is TGTGCCAGTAGCCCCAGGGTGGGGTCAGGACAGCCCCAGCATTTT.

The chain combines TRBV6-2 or TRBV6-3 with TRBJ2-1; possible D gene TRBD2, 7 bases. The V end was cut by 6 bases, the J end by 2 bases, with 14 bases between. The germline CDR1 and CDR2 sequences are MNHEY and SVGEGT. The CDR3 is made up of 15 amino acids. This CDR3 is CASSQRGAPYNEQFF. The CDR3 region has the DNA TGTGCCAGCAGCCAACGGGGGGCCCCCTACAATGAGCAGTTCTTC.

This sequence joins TRBV2 and TRBJ2-1; weak D call: TRBD2 (6 bases). CDR1 is SNHLY, CDR2 FYNNEI, per germline. V lost 7 bases and J lost 0, with 7 bases in between. CDR3 length: 13 amino acids. DNA of the CDR3: TGTGCCAGCACGACTAGCTCCTACAATGAGCAGTTCTTC. Translated, it gives CASTTSSYNEQFF.

The J gene is TRBJ2-7, the V gene TRBV5-1; 8 nucleotides align to TRBD1. Germline V CDR1 and CDR2: SGHRS, YFSETQ. The V segment lost 4 bases and the J segment 5 bases; nucleotides outside the gene matches: 11. This CDR3 contains 15 residues. CDR3 coding DNA: TGCGCCAGCAGCCCCGGACGAGACAGGGGCCACGAGCAGTACTTC. This codes for CASSPGRDRGHEQYF.

As DNA, the CDR3 is TGTGCCAGCAGACTTCGGACAGGGATTAGCTCTGGGGCCAACGTCCTGACTTTC. Translated, it gives CASRLRTGISSGANVLTF. The J gene is TRBJ2-6, the V gene TRBV2, with 8 positions matching TRBD1. Per germline, CDR1 SNHLY and CDR2 FYNNEI. The CDR3 is 18 amino acids. V lost 6 bases, J lost 0 bases, and 10 bases stayed unmatched. Full variable domain (outside the CDR3, taken from reference TRBV2 and TRBJ2-6): EPEVTQTPSHQVTQMGQEVILRCVPISNHLYFYWYRQILGQKVEFLVSFYNNEISEKSEIFDDQFSVERPDGSNFTLKIRSTKLEDSAMYFCASRLRTGISSGANVLTFGAGSRLTVL.

The chain links TRBV5-4 to TRBJ1-1, with unresolved D. V lost 4 bases to trimming and J lost 4 bases, with 14 bases between them. The CDR3 has 14 residues. The germline CDR1 and CDR2 sequences are SGHNT and YYREEE (reference sequence). CDR3 sequence (DNA): TGTGCCAGCAGCCCGACCAGCGGCAGCACTGAAGCTTTCTTT. Translating it yields CASSPTSGSTEAFF. The full variable domain, its missing parts supplied by reference TRBV5-4 and TRBJ1-1, is ETGVTQSPTHLIKTRGQQVTLRCSSQSGHNTVSWYQQALGQGPQFIFQYYREEENGRGNFPPRFSGLQFPNYSSELNVNALELDDSALYLCASSPTSGSTEAFFGQGTRLTVV.

The DNA of the CDR3 is TGTGCCAGTAGTATTAGGGGGACAGGGCGCGGAAGGCAGTTCTTC. This translates into CASSIRGTGRGRQFF. The chain uses TRBV19 and TRBJ2-1; 9 bases map to TRBD1. The ends lost 3 bases at V and 12 bases at J; junction bases unmatched: 12. The CDR3 consists of 15 residues. The germline CDR1 and CDR2 sequences are LNHDA and SQIVND (reference sequence).

V is TRBV5-3 and J is TRBJ1-5; D not certain. TRBV5-3 is an open reading frame whose function is uncertain. With 8 bases removed from V and 0 bases from J, the gap between germline ends came to 9 bases. The CDR3 contains 13 residues. The CDR3 DNA follows: TGTGCCAGGCTGTACAGTAGCAATCAGCCCCAGCATTTT. Protein product: CARLYSSNQPQHF.

J is TRBJ1-4 and V is TRBV5-5; TRBD1 might be the D (6 bases). The V end lost 1 base, the J end lost 3 bases, and 7 bases lay between the germline ends. Per the germline V gene, CDR1 is SGHKS and CDR2 is YYEKEE (reference sequence). This CDR3 region has 14 residues. The CDR3 region has the DNA TGTGCCAGCAGCTTGACAGGGTCTAATGAAAAACTGTTTTTT. Its protein is CASSLTGSNEKLFF.

The gene calls are TRBV7-9 and TRBJ2-5; 8 positions agree with TRBD2. The CDR3 has 16 amino acids. V shed 4 bases and J 0 bases; nucleotides not matched to a gene: 7. Germline-derived CDR1 and CDR2 are SEHNR and FQNEAQ (reference sequence). For the CDR3, the DNA is TGTGCCAGCAGCTCCTCGGGGGGGGAATACCAAGAGACCCAGTACTTC. Amino acid sequence: CASSSSGGEYQETQYF.

The chain employs TRBV28 and TRBJ2-7; 7 nucleotides line up with TRBD2. Germline assignment: CDR1 MDHEN and CDR2 SYDVKM. The CDR3 is made up of 13 amino acids. Trimming cost V 2 bases and J 7 bases; bases outside gene matches: 5. The CDR3 nucleotides are TGTGCCAGCAGTTTAACCGAGGGAGGGGAGCAGTACTTC. Protein sequence: CASSLTEGGEQYF. Variable domain in full (rest from reference TRBV28 and TRBJ2-7): DVKVTQSSRYLVKRTGEKVFLECVQDMDHENMFWYRQDPGLGLRLIYFSYDVKMKEKGDIPEGYSVSREKKERFSLILESASTNQTSMYLCASSLTEGGEQYFGPGTRLTVT.

This chain joins TRBV27 and TRBJ1-5; TRBD1 aligns across 11 bases. The length of the CDR3 is 14 residues. The V and J ends lost 6 bases and 5 bases, in that order; junction bases with no gene match: 3. From germline, CDR1 is MNHEY and CDR2 SMNVEV (reference sequence). The CDR3 nucleotides read TGTGCCAGCAGCGAGGGACAGGGGGATCAGCCCCAGCATTTT. This translates into CASSEGQGDQPQHF.

This sequence joins TRBV11-2 and TRBJ2-7; the match to TRBD2 covers 7 bases. The CDR3 is made up of 15 amino acids. With 2 bases clipped from V and 6 bases from J, the junction kept 10 bases outside the gene matches. Germline-derived CDR1 and CDR2 are SGHAT and FQNNGV. The CDR3 bases are TGTGCCAGCAGCTTAAGTGCGGGGGTAGAGTTCGAGCAGTACTTC. Residues: CASSLSAGVEFEQYF.

J is TRBJ2-3 and V is TRBV27, with 8 bases that match TRBD1. There are 17 residues in the CDR3. The trim removed 5 bases at V and 0 bases at J, leaving 10 bases unmatched. The germline gives CDR1 MNHEY, CDR2 SMNVEV (reference sequence). The CDR3 sequence: CASSHRQGIGSTDTQYF. DNA of the CDR3: TGTGCCAGCAGTCACCGACAGGGGATAGGGAGCACAGATACGCAGTATTTT.

This chain uses TRBV6-5 with TRBJ2-1, with 8 bases aligning to TRBD2. The CDR3 contains 16 residues. CDR1 and CDR2 from the germline V gene are MNHEY and SVGAGI. With V trimmed by 2 bases and J by 2 bases, 5 bases remained unmatched. CDR3 residues: CASSYGGGGPYNEQFF. For the CDR3, the DNA is TGTGCCAGCAGTTACGGTGGCGGGGGGCCCTACAATGAGCAGTTCTTC.